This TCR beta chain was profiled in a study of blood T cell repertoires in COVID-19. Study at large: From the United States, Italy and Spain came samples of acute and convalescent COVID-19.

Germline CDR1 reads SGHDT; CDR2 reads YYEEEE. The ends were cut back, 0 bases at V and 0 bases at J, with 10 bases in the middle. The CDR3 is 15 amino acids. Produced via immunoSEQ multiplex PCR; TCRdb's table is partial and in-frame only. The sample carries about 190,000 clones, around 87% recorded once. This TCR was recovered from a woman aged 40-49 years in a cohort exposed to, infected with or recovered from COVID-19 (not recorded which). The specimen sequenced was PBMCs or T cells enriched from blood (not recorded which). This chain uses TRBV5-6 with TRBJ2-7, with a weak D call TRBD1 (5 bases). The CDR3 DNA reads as TGTGCCAGCAGCTTGGGGACACGGAGCTCCTACGAGCAGTACTTC. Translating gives CASSLGTRSSYEQYF.